Reported below is one TCR beta chain. Its antigen is currently not known. Within one base of it there is no much larger clone, and no base qualities were kept. This sample was taken from a study of shared T cell receptors in the human thymus (dated by TCRdb to about 2021). Concerning the study at large: The study investigated the way shared, self-reactive T-cell receptor alpha chains are produced in the human thymus.

Library preparation employed the immunoSEQ multiplex PCR assay. This is the immuneACCESS table as TCRdb keeps it, with only in-frame sequences that have V and J called. A part of the clones is gone; compared with another copy, unresolved V genes explain less than half, and the rest is unexplained. Across this sample there are 600,000 or so clones, with more than 75% seen only once. More than 0.009% of the sample comes from the top ten. V is pruned by 3 bases and J by 0 bases, leaving 11 bases of the junction without a gene match. The germline V gene encodes CDR1 LNHNV and CDR2 YYDKDF (reference sequence). The CDR3 holds 19 amino acids from the cysteine to the phenylalanine. Only the CDR3 portion is preserved as DNA: 57 bases, with reading frame beginning at the first base. This same sample was also taken into another study, of human thymus T cells. As the second publication notes: Immunologically healthy infants undergoing open corrective cardiac surgery for congenital heart defects in Finland were used as donors. The thymus tissue came from surgical resects taken out during corrective cardiac surgery. Both the thymic and the peripheral blood repertoires appeared to show biased V and J gene segment usage. The related research found that thymic TCR repertoires overlapped highly between unrelated individuals. The study described the TCR alpha and beta repertoires in roughly 8 infant thymus samples and four matching peripheral blood samples. The cohort included more than five male and two female infants, with donor ages spanning 7 to 244 days. After being mechanically released from the tissue, thymocytes were kept at -70 degrees C in pellets of roughly 10-30 million cells. Genomic DNA was extracted from frozen cell pellets with a QIAsymphony instrument. The immunoSEQ multiplex PCR assay was used to amplify the TCRB and TCRAD loci from a standardized quantity of quality-controlled genomic DNA. The V(D)J region was spanned by amplicons of a length sufficient to cover the CDR3 and to identify V and J genes. Through the commercial immunoSEQ service, the amplicons were sequenced on an Illumina platform. Primer bias and sequencing errors were corrected as previously described, and TCRAD and TCRB definitions were based on the IMGT database. The repertoires were analysed using immunoSEQ Analyzer 3.0 and VDJTools for basic statistics, V/J segment usage, diversity estimates, rarefaction and pairwise overlap. Diversity was estimated using the Chao1, ChaoE, Efron-Thisted, Shannon and inverse Simpson indices, and was also estimated on datasets down-sampled to the size of the smallest sample. Repertoire overlap was assessed by strict matching of CDR3 nucleotide sequence, V gene and J gene, and clustering was done by Jaccard-based multidimensional scaling. Thymus samples yielded on average around 800,000 unique TCRB clonotypes, compared with 70,000 to 85,000 from blood samples.

This receptor was obtained from a boy younger than two with a congenital heart defect. Donor details come from another sample of the same person, matched by shared clones. The chain is made from TRBV15 and TRBJ2-6, with TRBD1 identical over 7 junction bases. The sample comprised thymocytes. The CDR3 corresponds to CATSSATGSLSSGANVLTF. Here is the DNA: TGTGCCACCAGCAGTGCGACAGGGTCGTTGAGCTCTGGGGCCAACGTCCTGACTTTC.